This T cell receptor beta chain emerged from a study of blood T cell repertoires in COVID-19. About the study: COVID-19 samples from acute and convalescent phases originated in the United States, Italy and Spain.

Source study methods: Reference gene primers were amplified, and this amplification served to estimate nucleated cell counts. Assay: immunoSEQ multiplex PCR; the TCRdb copy retains only in-frame clones and omits some. The V and J calls and clone size are taken from that table; D and trimming were inferred from the DNA. The sample consists of about 310,000 clones, around 87% of them appearing once. This clone was counted a few times. In germline, CDR1 is LNHDA, CDR2 SQIVND (reference sequence). V was shortened by 3 bases and J by 2 bases, with 13 bases between the two germline ends. The CDR3 sequence is 15 residues long.

This chain links TRBV19 with TRBJ1-2, with a tentative D call TRBD1 (5 bases). The sequenced sample consisted of peripheral blood. The TCR was taken from a man aged 50-59 years with active or convalescent COVID-19. In DNA form, the CDR3 reads TGTGCCAGTAGTATCCCAGCGGGGACCAACTATGGCTACACCTTC. This encodes CASSIPAGTNYGYTF.